This TCR beta chain was captured by sequencing in a study of regulatory and conventional T cells in RAG deficiency. On the study more broadly: In hypomorphic RAG CID or atypical SCID, autoimmunity is frequently associated.

About this clone itself: Its antigen is as yet unknown.

The V gene's germline CDR1 is SGHNT and CDR2 YYREEE (reference sequence). The CDR3 is 14 residues long. V was cut by 2 bases and J by 5 bases, with 13 bases left in between. Patients had RAG deficiency: one SCID, two Omenn, five CID/atypical SCID. Study results and caveats: RAG-deficient patients showed markedly lower Shannon entropy and higher Simpson indices than control T-cell subsets.

Clones were sequenced by immunoSEQ multiplex PCR, and TCRdb holds only the in-frame ones, with some missing. The sample includes more than 5,000 clones, approximately 90% of them seen just once. V gene TRBV5-4 combines with J gene TRBJ2-5; D is ambiguous. This receptor was identified in a human donor with RAG deficiency presenting as severe combined immunodeficiency. Sequenced input: CD8+ T cells sorted from blood. The DNA of the CDR3 is TGTGCCAGCAGCTTATCGCCCGGGTCGGAGACCCAGTACTTC. Its translation: CASSLSPGSETQYF.